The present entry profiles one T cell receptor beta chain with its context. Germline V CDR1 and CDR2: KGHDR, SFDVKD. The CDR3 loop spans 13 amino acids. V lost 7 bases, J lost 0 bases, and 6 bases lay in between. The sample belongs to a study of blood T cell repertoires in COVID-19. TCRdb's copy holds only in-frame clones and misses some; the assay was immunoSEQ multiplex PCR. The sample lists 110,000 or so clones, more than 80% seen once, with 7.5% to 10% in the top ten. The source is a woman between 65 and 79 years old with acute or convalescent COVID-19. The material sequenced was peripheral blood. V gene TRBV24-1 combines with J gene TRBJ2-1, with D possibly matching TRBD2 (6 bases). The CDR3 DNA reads TGTGCCACCAGGACTAGCTCCTACAATGAGCAGTTCTTC. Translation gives CATRTSSYNEQFF.